One T cell receptor (beta chain) is described in this entry. The sample comes from a study of blood T cell repertoires in COVID-19. About the study: Sources were T cells, B-cell-depleted T cells, or PBMCs; the material itself was cDNA or gDNA.

As processed by the authors: The assay estimated nucleated cells by amplifying reference gene primers. TCRdb's table, derived via immunoSEQ multiplex PCR, lists solely in-frame clones and lacks some. For V, J and clone size, that table is used; D and trimming come from the DNA. The sample lists around 200,000 clones; around 81% were seen once. Per germline, CDR1 MNHEY and CDR2 SMNVEV (reference sequence). The CDR3 covers 16 residues. Trimming cost V 3 bases and J 4 bases; bases outside gene matches: 9. This TCR was sampled from a woman aged 70 to 79 with acute or convalescent COVID-19. What was sequenced was peripheral blood. This chain uses TRBV27 with TRBJ2-7; 10 bases line up with TRBD1. The CDR3 protein is CASSLLRDRGGYEQYF. The CDR3 DNA follows: TGTGCCAGCAGTTTGCTCCGGGACAGGGGAGGGTACGAGCAGTACTTC.